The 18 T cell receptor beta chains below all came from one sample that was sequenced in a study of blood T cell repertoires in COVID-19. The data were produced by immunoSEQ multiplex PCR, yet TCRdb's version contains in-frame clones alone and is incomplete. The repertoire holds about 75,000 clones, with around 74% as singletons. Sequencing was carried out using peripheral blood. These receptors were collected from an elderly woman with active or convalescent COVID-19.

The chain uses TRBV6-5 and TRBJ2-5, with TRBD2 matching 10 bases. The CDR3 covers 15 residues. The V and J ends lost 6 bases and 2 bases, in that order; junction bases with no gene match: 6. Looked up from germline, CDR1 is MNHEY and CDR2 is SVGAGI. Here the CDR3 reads CASRASGGGQETQYF. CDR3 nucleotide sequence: TGTGCCAGCAGAGCCAGCGGGGGGGGACAAGAGACCCAGTACTTC.

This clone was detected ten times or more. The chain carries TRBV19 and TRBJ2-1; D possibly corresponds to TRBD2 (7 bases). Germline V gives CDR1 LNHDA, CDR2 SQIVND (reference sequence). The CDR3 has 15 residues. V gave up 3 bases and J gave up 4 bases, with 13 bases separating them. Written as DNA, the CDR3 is TGTGCCAGTAGTATTGGGGGGGCTAATTACAATGAGCAGTTCTTC. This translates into CASSIGGANYNEQFF.

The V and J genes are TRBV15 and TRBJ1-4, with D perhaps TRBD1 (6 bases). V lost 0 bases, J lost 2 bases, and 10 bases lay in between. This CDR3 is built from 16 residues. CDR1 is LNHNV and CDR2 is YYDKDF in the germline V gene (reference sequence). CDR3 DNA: TGTGCCACCAGCAGAGATTGGGGGGGCACTAATGAAAAACTGTTTTTT. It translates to CATSRDWGGTNEKLFF.

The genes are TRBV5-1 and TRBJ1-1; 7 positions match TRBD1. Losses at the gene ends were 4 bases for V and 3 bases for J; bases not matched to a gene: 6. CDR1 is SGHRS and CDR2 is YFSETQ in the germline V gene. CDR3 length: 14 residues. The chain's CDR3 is CASSRLTGDTEAFF. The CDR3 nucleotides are TGCGCCAGCAGCCGATTAACAGGGGACACTGAAGCTTTCTTT.

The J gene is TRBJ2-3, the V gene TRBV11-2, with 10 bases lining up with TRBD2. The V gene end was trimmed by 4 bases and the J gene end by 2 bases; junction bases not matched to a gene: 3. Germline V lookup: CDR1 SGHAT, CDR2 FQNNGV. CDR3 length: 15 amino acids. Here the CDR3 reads CASSSSGGVTDTQYF. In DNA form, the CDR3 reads TGTGCCAGCAGCTCTAGCGGGGGAGTCACAGATACGCAGTATTTT.

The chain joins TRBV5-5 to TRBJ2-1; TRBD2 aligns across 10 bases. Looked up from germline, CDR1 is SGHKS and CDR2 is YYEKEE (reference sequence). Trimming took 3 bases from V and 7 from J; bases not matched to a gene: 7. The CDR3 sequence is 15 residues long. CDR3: CASSSRTSGRNEQFF. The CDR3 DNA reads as TGTGCCAGCAGCTCCCGGACTAGCGGTCGGAATGAGCAGTTCTTC.

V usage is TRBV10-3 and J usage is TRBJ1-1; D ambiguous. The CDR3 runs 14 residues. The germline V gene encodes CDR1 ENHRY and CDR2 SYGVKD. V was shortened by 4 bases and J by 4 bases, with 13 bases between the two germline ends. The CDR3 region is CAISAPTAGTEAFF. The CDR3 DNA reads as TGTGCCATCAGTGCTCCCACGGCGGGCACTGAAGCTTTCTTT.

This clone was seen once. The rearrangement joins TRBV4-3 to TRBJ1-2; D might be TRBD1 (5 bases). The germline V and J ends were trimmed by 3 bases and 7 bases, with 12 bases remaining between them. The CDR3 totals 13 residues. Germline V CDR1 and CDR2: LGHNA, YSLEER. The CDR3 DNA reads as TGCGCCAGCAGCCACCAGGGTAACATTGGCTACACCTTC. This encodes CASSHQGNIGYTF.

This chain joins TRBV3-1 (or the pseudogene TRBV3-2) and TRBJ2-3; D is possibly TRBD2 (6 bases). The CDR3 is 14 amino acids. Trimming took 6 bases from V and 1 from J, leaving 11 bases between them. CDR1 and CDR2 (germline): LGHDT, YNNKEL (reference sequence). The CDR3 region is CASSRTTRTDTQYF. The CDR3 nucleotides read TGTGCCAGCAGTCGGACTACTCGCACAGATACGCAGTATTTT.

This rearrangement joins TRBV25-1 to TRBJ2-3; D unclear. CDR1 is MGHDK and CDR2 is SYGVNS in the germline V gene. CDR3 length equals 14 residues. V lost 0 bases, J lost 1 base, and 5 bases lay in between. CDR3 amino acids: CASSEYLGTDTQYF. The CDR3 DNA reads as TGTGCCAGCAGTGAATATCTCGGCACAGATACGCAGTATTTT.

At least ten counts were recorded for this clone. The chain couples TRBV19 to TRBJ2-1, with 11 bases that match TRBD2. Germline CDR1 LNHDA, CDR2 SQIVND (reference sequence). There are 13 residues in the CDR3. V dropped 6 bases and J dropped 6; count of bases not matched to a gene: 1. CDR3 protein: CASSGLAGNEQFF. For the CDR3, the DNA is TGTGCCAGTAGCGGACTAGCGGGCAATGAGCAGTTCTTC. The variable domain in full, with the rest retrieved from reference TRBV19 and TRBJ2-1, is DGGITQSPKYLFRKEGQNVTLSCEQNLNHDAMYWYRQDPGQGLRLIYYSQIVNDFQKGDIAEGYSVSREKKESFPLTVTSAQKNPTAFYLCASSGLAGNEQFFGPGTRLTVL.

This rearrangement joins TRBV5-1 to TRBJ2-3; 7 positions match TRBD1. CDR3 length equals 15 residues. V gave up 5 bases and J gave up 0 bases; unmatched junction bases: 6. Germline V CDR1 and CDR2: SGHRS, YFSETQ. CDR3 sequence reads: CASRRGQASTDTQYF. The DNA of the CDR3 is TGCGCCAGCAGACGCGGACAGGCCAGCACAGATACGCAGTATTTT.

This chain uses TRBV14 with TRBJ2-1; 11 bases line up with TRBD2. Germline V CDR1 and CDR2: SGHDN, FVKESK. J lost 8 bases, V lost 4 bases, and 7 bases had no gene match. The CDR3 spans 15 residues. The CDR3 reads CASSPRGLAGYEQFF. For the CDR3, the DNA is TGTGCCAGCAGCCCAAGAGGACTAGCGGGCTATGAGCAGTTCTTC. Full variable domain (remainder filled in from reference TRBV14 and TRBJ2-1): EAGVTQFPSHSVIEKGQTVTLRCDPISGHDNLYWYRRVMGKEIKFLLHFVKESKQDESGMPNNRFLAERTGGTYSTLKVQPAELEDSGVYFCASSPRGLAGYEQFFGPGTRLTVL.

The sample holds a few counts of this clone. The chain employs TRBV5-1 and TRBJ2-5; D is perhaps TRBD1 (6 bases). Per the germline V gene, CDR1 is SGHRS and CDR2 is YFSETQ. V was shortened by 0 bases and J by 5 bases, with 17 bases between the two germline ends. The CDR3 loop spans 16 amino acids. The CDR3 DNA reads TGCGCCAGCAGCTTGGCCCCTTTCCAGGGGTTGGAGACCCAGTACTTC. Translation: CASSLAPFQGLETQYF.

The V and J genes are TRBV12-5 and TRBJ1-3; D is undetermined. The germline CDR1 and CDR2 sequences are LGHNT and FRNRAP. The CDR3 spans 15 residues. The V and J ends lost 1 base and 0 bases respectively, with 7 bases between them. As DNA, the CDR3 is TGTGCTAGTGGTTTGGACAGCAGCTCTGGAAACACCATATATTTT. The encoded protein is CASGLDSSSGNTIYF.

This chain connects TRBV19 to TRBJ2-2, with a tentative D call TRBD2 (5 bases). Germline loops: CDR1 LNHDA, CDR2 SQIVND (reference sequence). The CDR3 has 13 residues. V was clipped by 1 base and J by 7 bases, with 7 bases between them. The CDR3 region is CASSIVAGGELFF. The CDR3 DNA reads TGTGCCAGTAGTATAGTTGCGGGCGGGGAGCTGTTTTTT.

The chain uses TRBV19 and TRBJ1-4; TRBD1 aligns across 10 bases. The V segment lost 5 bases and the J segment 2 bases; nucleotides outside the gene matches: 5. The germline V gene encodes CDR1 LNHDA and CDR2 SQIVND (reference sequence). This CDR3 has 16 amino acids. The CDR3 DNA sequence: TGTGCCAGTAGTCCGGGACAGGGGATTACTAATGAAAAACTGTTTTTT. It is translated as CASSPGQGITNEKLFF.

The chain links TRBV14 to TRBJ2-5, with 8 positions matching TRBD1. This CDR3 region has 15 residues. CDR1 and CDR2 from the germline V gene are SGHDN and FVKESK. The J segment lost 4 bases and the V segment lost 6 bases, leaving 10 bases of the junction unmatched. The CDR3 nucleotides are TGTGCCAGCAGACGGACAGGGCTGGGGGCAGAGACCCAGTACTTC. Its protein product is CASRRTGLGAETQYF.